These 32 T cell receptor beta chains came from one sample sequenced in a study of T cell repertoires in cytomegalovirus infection. These receptors' antigens are unknown. MiXCR, applied by TCRdb to the reads, yields one record per CDR3 protein. The sample lists some 590,000 distinct CDR3 sequences; 40% were seen once. The sample was cultured PBMCs, taken from culture after CMV antigen stimulation. These TCRs come from a human donor in good health (CMV status not recorded). Some clones in this sample may be carry-over from other donors' samples.

This clonotype was observed a few times. The genes are TRBV6-2 or TRBV6-3 and TRBJ2-5, with 8 bases identical to TRBD2. From germline, CDR1 is MNHEY and CDR2 SVGEGT. This CDR3 contains 17 residues. The J segment lost 2 bases and the V segment lost 2 bases, leaving 10 bases of the junction unmatched. CDR3 in DNA: TGTGCCAGCAGTTACGAAGGCGGGGGGCCCGATCAAGAGACCCAGTACTTC. This codes for CASSYEGGGPDQETQYF.

The genes are TRBV27 and TRBJ2-7; D ambiguous. Germline V gives CDR1 MNHEY, CDR2 SMNVEV (reference sequence). This CDR3 contains 13 residues. The V end lost 2 bases, the J end lost 6 bases, and 11 bases lay between the germline ends. The CDR3 bases are TGTGCCAGCAGTTTAGGCTTTCCCCTCGAGCAGTACTTC. Translation: CASSLGFPLEQYF.

The V call is TRBV2, the J call TRBJ2-3, with D unresolved. V lost 4 bases and J 4 bases, leaving 9 bases between the germline ends. CDR3 size: 13 residues. CDR1 and CDR2 from the germline V gene are SNHLY and FYNNEI. CDR3 protein: CASSGLGPDTQYF. Here the CDR3 DNA reads TGTGCCAGCAGTGGGCTCGGCCCAGATACGCAGTATTTT.

The rearrangement joins TRBV10-3 to TRBJ1-1, with 7 bases aligning to TRBD1. Germline V gene data show CDR1 as ENHRY and CDR2 as SYGVKD. J lost 1 base, V lost 6 bases, and 11 bases had no gene match. The CDR3 spans 16 residues. The CDR3 nucleotides are TGTGCCATCAGGGACCCCTTTGACAGGGCGAACACTGAAGCTTTCTTT. Its translation: CAIRDPFDRANTEAFF.

The CDR3 bases are TGTGCCACCGAGGGCCCTGCAACTAATGAAAAACTGTTTTTT. Residues: CATEGPATNEKLFF. V and J are TRBV19 and TRBJ1-4, with D uncertain. CDR1 and CDR2 (germline): LNHDA, SQIVND (reference sequence). The CDR3 consists of 14 residues. Between the trimmed V and J ends, which lost 10 bases and 0 bases, there was a span of 12 bases.

The V and J genes are TRBV27 and TRBJ1-2; D may be TRBD1 (6 bases). The CDR3 is made up of 16 amino acids. V was pared by 4 bases and J by 0 bases, with 15 bases between. Germline assignment: CDR1 MNHEY and CDR2 SMNVEV (reference sequence). The CDR3 nucleotides are TGTGCCAGCAGTTGGCAGAGGGGGGCTGCTAACTATGGCTACACCTTC. Translation: CASSWQRGAANYGYTF.

There are many counts of this clonotype. The chain couples TRBV7-2 to TRBJ2-3; 9 positions agree with TRBD2. J gave up 4 bases and V 0 bases, and 5 bases lay outside the gene matches. Germline V gene data show CDR1 as SGHTA and CDR2 as FQGNSA. The CDR3 loop spans 16 amino acids. The CDR3 nucleotides are TGTGCCAGCAGCTTAGCGGGACGCGGGGGGGCAGATACGCAGTATTTT. It is translated as CASSLAGRGGADTQYF.

The chain is built from TRBV16 and TRBJ2-5; D unresolved. This CDR3 contains 12 residues. Per the germline V gene, CDR1 is KGHSY and CDR2 is FQNENV. V was pared by 0 bases and J by 4 bases, with 3 bases between. The CDR3 protein is CASSQSLETQYF. CDR3 sequence (DNA): TGTGCCAGCAGCCAATCTCTAGAGACCCAGTACTTC.

The rearrangement uses TRBV6-2 or TRBV6-3 and TRBJ2-3, with D perhaps matching TRBD2 (5 bases). Trimming left V 4 bases short and J 2 bases short, with 16 bases between. Germline-derived CDR1 and CDR2 are MNHEY and SVGEGT. This CDR3 spans 16 amino acids. Written as DNA, the CDR3 is TGTGCCAGCAGTTCCAGAGGTCGGGGTTTCACAGATACGCAGTATTTT. This translates into CASSSRGRGFTDTQYF.

This clonotype was observed a few times. The chain has TRBV28 and TRBJ2-7; D perhaps matches TRBD1 (5 bases). CDR3 length equals 13 residues. V lost 6 bases to trimming and J lost 3 bases, with 12 bases between them. Per germline, CDR1 MDHEN and CDR2 SYDVKM. The CDR3 protein is CASRKTAFYEQYF. For the CDR3, the DNA is TGTGCCAGCAGGAAGACAGCCTTCTACGAGCAGTACTTC.

This clonotype was counted many times. This chain links TRBV7-2 with TRBJ2-1; D unresolved. Trimming removed 8 bases from V and 0 bases from J, with 8 bases in between. The CDR3 length is 13 residues. In germline, CDR1 is SGHTA, CDR2 FQGNSA. The CDR3 loop reads CASRYSSYNEQFF. The CDR3 nucleotides read TGTGCCAGCCGTTACAGCTCCTACAATGAGCAGTTCTTC.

This clonotype was picked up many times. The rearrangement uses TRBV20-1 and TRBJ1-2, with D perhaps matching TRBD1 (6 bases). The CDR3 is 14 residues long. Germline V gives CDR1 DFQATT, CDR2 SNEGSKA (reference sequence). V lost 3 bases, J lost 4 bases, and 15 bases lay in between. CDR3 nucleotide sequence: TGCAGTGCTAGTGCGGGGGCCGTCGGCTATGGCTACACCTTC. Its protein is CSASAGAVGYGYTF.

The chain joins TRBV12-3 or TRBV12-4 to TRBJ1-4, with D possibly TRBD1 on 6 matching bases. Trimming shortened V by 8 bases and J by 5 bases, and 12 bases separated the two germline ends. CDR3 size: 13 residues. CDR3 nucleotide sequence: TGTGCCAGCCAGGGGTCGGGAAATGAAAAACTGTTTTTT. Translating it yields CASQGSGNEKLFF.

Worth noting for this clonotype: Mismatch with germline at one junction end may stem from a read error. In DNA form, the CDR3 reads TGTGCCAACAGCTTACGGGACACGATCGGCCACGAGCAGTACTTC. It yields the protein CANSLRDTIGHEQYF. The chain combines TRBV7-2 with TRBJ2-7, with D possibly matching TRBD1 (6 bases). Germline V gives CDR1 SGHTA, CDR2 FQGNSA. This CDR3 has 15 amino acids.

This chain uses TRBV12-3 or TRBV12-4 with TRBJ2-1; D gene ambiguous. The CDR3 totals 13 residues. The ends were cut back, 3 bases at V and 7 bases at J, with 10 bases in the middle. Here the CDR3 reads CASSLRLLNEQFF. The CDR3 DNA is TGTGCCAGCAGTTTGAGACTTCTGAATGAGCAGTTCTTC.

V and J are TRBV7-9 and TRBJ2-3; D is undetermined. The CDR3 runs to 12 residues. V gave up 3 bases and J gave up 6 bases, with 7 bases separating them. The germline V gene encodes CDR1 SEHNR and CDR2 FQNEAQ (reference sequence). The CDR3 sequence: CASSFKGDTQYF. In DNA form, the CDR3 reads TGTGCCAGCAGCTTTAAAGGTGATACGCAGTATTTT.

There are a few counts of this clonotype. The chain uses TRBV2 and TRBJ2-3; 10 nucleotides line up with TRBD2. With V trimmed by 4 bases and J by 8 bases, 9 bases remained unmatched. The CDR3 is made up of 15 amino acids. Per the germline V gene, CDR1 is SNHLY and CDR2 is FYNNEI. The CDR3 region is CASSGTSGIGSTQYF. The DNA of the CDR3 is TGTGCCAGCAGTGGAACTAGCGGGATTGGAAGTACGCAGTATTTT.

The genes are TRBV7-9 and TRBJ2-2; the D gene is possibly TRBD1 (7 bases). The CDR3 extends over 16 amino acids. V was shortened by 5 bases and J by 4 bases, with 17 bases between the two germline ends. Germline assignment: CDR1 SEHNR and CDR2 FQNEAQ (reference sequence). In DNA, the CDR3 is TGTGCCAGCAGCATAAACAGGGGAGGAAGCACCGGGGAGCTGTTTTTT. Translating gives CASSINRGGSTGELFF.

In DNA form, the CDR3 reads TGTGCCAGCAGTGACCCTACAAAAGAGACCCAGTACTTC. This gives the protein CASSDPTKETQYF. The chain links TRBV6-1 to TRBJ2-5; D call uncertain. V was pared by 3 bases and J by 3 bases, with 8 bases between. This CDR3 region has 13 residues. Looked up from germline, CDR1 is MNHNS and CDR2 is SASEGT.

The V and J genes are TRBV20-1 and TRBJ2-3; D gene ambiguous. Trimming took off 2 bases at V and 1 base at J, with 13 bases between the two ends. The CDR3 totals 15 residues. Germline CDR1 and CDR2: DFQATT and SNEGSKA (reference sequence). This CDR3 is CSARSPRSRTDTQYF. The DNA for the CDR3 is TGCAGTGCTAGATCCCCCCGGTCGCGCACAGATACGCAGTATTTT.

The genes are TRBV7-2 and TRBJ2-2; D is possibly TRBD2 (6 bases). Germline assignment: CDR1 SGHTA and CDR2 FQGNSA. The CDR3 spans 15 residues. V lost 4 bases, J lost 4 bases, and 13 bases lay in between. The CDR3 DNA follows: TGTGCCAGCAGCTCGGGCGGGGCGGGCACCGGGGAGCTGTTTTTT. This codes for CASSSGGAGTGELFF. Looking up the rest from reference TRBV7-2 and TRBJ2-2 gives the full variable domain: GAGVSQSPSNKVTEKGKDVELRCDPISGHTALYWYRQSLGQGLEFLIYFQGNSAPDKSGLPSDRFSAERTGGSVSTLTIQRTQQEDSAVYLCASSSGGAGTGELFFGEGSRLTVL.

The chain is built from TRBV7-9 and TRBJ1-2; D unresolved. CDR1 is SEHNR and CDR2 is FQNEAQ in the germline V gene (reference sequence). The CDR3 extends over 11 amino acids. The ends were cut back, 8 bases at V and 1 base at J, with 5 bases in the middle. This CDR3 is CASVDNYGYTF. The DNA of the CDR3 is TGTGCCAGCGTGGATAACTATGGCTACACCTTC.

The chain combines TRBV5-1 with TRBJ1-1; D call uncertain. V was shortened by 4 bases and J by 2 bases, with 12 bases between the two germline ends. The germline V gene has CDR1 SGHRS and CDR2 YFSETQ. The CDR3 is made up of 14 amino acids. The CDR3 protein is CASSARTGNTEAFF. The CDR3 coding sequence is TGCGCCAGCAGCGCCCGGACTGGTAACACTGAAGCTTTCTTT.

The J gene is TRBJ2-6, the V gene TRBV20-1; D is undetermined. Trimming removed 1 base from V and 2 bases from J, with 3 bases in between. The germline V gene encodes CDR1 DFQATT and CDR2 SNEGSKA (reference sequence). The CDR3 totals 13 residues. CDR3 loop: CSARVPGANVLTF. The CDR3 DNA sequence: TGCAGTGCTAGAGTACCTGGGGCCAACGTCCTGACTTTC.

This clonotype has only a few counts. The chain carries TRBV7-2 and TRBJ2-5, with 7 bases matching TRBD2. This CDR3 spans 18 amino acids. CDR1 is SGHTA and CDR2 is FQGNSA in the germline V gene. J gave up 7 bases and V 5 bases, and 22 bases lay outside the gene matches. CDR3 in amino acids: CASSLSPQGSGSSGTQYF. CDR3 nucleotide sequence: TGTGCCAGCAGCCTTTCCCCTCAAGGTAGCGGGTCCTCGGGGACCCAGTACTTC.

On this clonotype itself: Possible read error: a much larger clone is one base away. V gene TRBV7-2 combines with J gene TRBJ2-2; D perhaps matches TRBD2 (5 bases). Germline CDR1 is SGHTA and CDR2 is FQGNSA. The CDR3 is 12 amino acids. For the CDR3, the DNA is TGTGCCAGCAGCTTGAGTGCCGGGGAGCTGGTTTTT. It specifies CASSLSAGELVF.

The chain links TRBV27 to TRBJ1-1; D ambiguous. Germline V gene lookup returns CDR1 MNHEY and CDR2 SMNVEV (reference sequence). V was trimmed by 8 bases and J by 3 bases, leaving 19 bases between them. CDR3 length equals 15 residues. The CDR3 spells CASRNQQSVDTEAFF. The CDR3 nucleotides read TGTGCCAGCCGAAACCAACAGAGCGTGGACACTGAAGCTTTCTTT.

The chain recombines TRBV6-2 or TRBV6-3 with TRBJ1-1, with TRBD1 as a possible D gene (6 bases). V shed 2 bases and J shed 1 base, with 11 bases lying between them. This CDR3 has 15 amino acids. Germline V gene lookup returns CDR1 MNHEY and CDR2 SVGEGT. CDR3 protein: CASSYLGTPNTEAFF. The CDR3 coding sequence is TGTGCCAGCAGTTACCTTGGGACACCGAACACTGAAGCTTTCTTT.

In its sample, this clonotype was seen a few times. This chain uses TRBV20-1 with TRBJ2-5; perhaps TRBD1 as D (6 bases). The CDR3 loop spans 17 amino acids. Trimming left V 0 bases short and J 5 bases short, with 22 bases between. Germline V gives CDR1 DFQATT, CDR2 SNEGSKA (reference sequence). CDR3 nucleotides: TGCAGTGCTAGAGATCTTCGGGACATCACTTTCGGGGAGACCCAGTACTTC. Amino acid sequence: CSARDLRDITFGETQYF.

This clonotype came up a few times. The gene calls are TRBV7-2 and TRBJ1-4; D call uncertain. Germline values: CDR1 SGHTA, CDR2 FQGNSA. This CDR3 spans 13 amino acids. With 2 bases removed from V and 8 bases from J, the gap between germline ends came to 9 bases. The CDR3 region has the DNA TGTGCCAGCAGCTTAACCCGGGTCGAAAAACTGTTTTTT. Encoded protein: CASSLTRVEKLFF.

The rearrangement joins TRBV7-2 to TRBJ2-3, with D maybe TRBD2 (5 bases). V lost 1 base, J lost 14 bases, and 22 bases lay in between. CDR1 is SGHTA, CDR2 FQGNSA, per germline. The CDR3 sequence is 15 residues long. The CDR3 DNA is TGTGCCAGCAGCTTAGTAGGTTGGGGAAGGGAGTTCGGGTATTTT. It yields the protein CASSLVGWGREFGYF.

The rearrangement links TRBV13 to TRBJ2-7, with 9 nucleotides matching TRBD2. The J segment lost 5 bases and the V segment lost 5 bases, leaving 10 bases of the junction unmatched. CDR3 length: 15 residues. The germline V gene has CDR1 PRHDT and CDR2 FYEKMQ (reference sequence). The CDR3 loop is CASSPRREGGHEQYF. The CDR3 DNA follows: TGTGCCAGCAGCCCTCGGCGGGAGGGAGGCCACGAGCAGTACTTC.